The T cell receptor beta chain under discussion was sequenced for a study of beta chain features in type 1 diabetes. Study-wide results and caveats: Type 1 diabetes patients had moderately but significantly shorter TCRB CDR3s in all four CD4+ subsets. PCR might pick shorter templates more often, in the same way for patients and controls. Individuals with type 1 diabetes displayed fewer insertions and more deletions at VDJ junctions.

This clone was counted a few times. Its matching antigen is unknown. Sequenced material consisted of expressed TCRB transcripts (all of the isolated RNA was reverse transcribed). Clones were read by immunoSEQ multiplex PCR, and TCRdb kept only the in-frame ones, dropping some. The repertoire holds under 250,000 clones, 11% to 15% seen once, with 0.019% in the top ten. The germline V gene encodes CDR1 LNHDA and CDR2 SQIVND (reference sequence). This CDR3 has 14 residues. Losses at the gene ends were 5 bases for V and 4 bases for J; bases not matched to a gene: 7. A heparinised blood draw that averaged approximately 120 mL was obtained once from each donor. Using CD45RO/CCR7/CD25/CD127/CD95/CD27, CD4+ naive, central memory, regulatory and stem cell-like memory cells were sorted.

J is TRBJ2-5 and V is TRBV19; TRBD2 matches at 7 bases. Sample: naive CD4+ T cells from blood. The origin of this receptor is a man aged 25 to 40 with type 1 diabetes. The CDR3, as DNA: TGTGCCAGTAGTCCGGGAGGCACTGCAGAGACCCAGTACTTC. It codes for CASSPGGTAETQYF.